Below are 14 T cell receptor beta chains sequenced from a single sample in a study of T cell responses to AZD1222 COVID-19 vaccine. Only in-frame clones appear in the TCRdb table, and some are missing; sequencing was by immunoSEQ multiplex PCR. The sample yields 90,000 to 100,000 clones, approximately 84% seen once. Source: peripheral blood, taken 28 days after the second AZD1222 dose. The source is an adult who received the AZD1222 COVID-19 vaccine.

This clone was found once. V and J are TRBV7-8 and TRBJ2-1; D is ambiguous. This CDR3 comprises 14 residues. Germline V gene sequence: CDR1 SGHVS, CDR2 FQNEAQ. V lost 0 bases and J lost 6, with 9 bases in between. The CDR3 is CASSLAELTNEQFF. CDR3 sequence (DNA): TGTGCCAGCAGCTTAGCAGAGCTAACCAATGAGCAGTTCTTC.

The chain has TRBV5-1 and TRBJ2-5; TRBD1 might be the D (6 bases). Germline V CDR1 and CDR2: SGHRS, YFSETQ. V gave up 5 bases and J gave up 6 bases, with 23 bases separating them. This CDR3 is 16 amino acids long. The DNA for the CDR3 is TGCGCCAGCAGTCACATCCTGACAGGACCCGGGAAGACCCAGTACTTC. As protein: CASSHILTGPGKTQYF.

This clone was detected only once. CDR3 sequence: CASSSVSSYEQYF. The CDR3 bases are TGTGCCAGCAGCTCGGTGTCCTCCTACGAGCAGTACTTC. The gene calls are TRBV11-2 and TRBJ2-7; D call uncertain. V lost 4 bases and J lost 0, with 7 bases in between. Germline V gene data show CDR1 as SGHAT and CDR2 as FQNNGV. This CDR3 comprises 13 residues.

The V call is TRBV19, the J call TRBJ1-5, with 11 nucleotides matching TRBD1. Germline V gene sequence: CDR1 LNHDA, CDR2 SQIVND (reference sequence). The V segment lost 8 bases and the J segment 6 bases; nucleotides outside the gene matches: 6. The CDR3 is 14 residues long. The DNA of the CDR3 is TGTGCCAGTGCCGGGACAGGGGGAAGTCAGCCCCAGCATTTT. Protein sequence: CASAGTGGSQPQHF.

The chain joins TRBV9 to TRBJ1-4; D gene unclear. V was cut by 1 base and J by 5 bases, with 9 bases left in between. The germline V gene has CDR1 SGDLS and CDR2 YYNGEE. The CDR3 is made up of 14 amino acids. The DNA for the CDR3 is TGTGCCAGCAGCGTATCCGAAACGAATGAAAAACTGTTTTTT. Amino acids: CASSVSETNEKLFF. Supplemented by reference TRBV9 and TRBJ1-4, the full variable domain reads DSGVTQTPKHLITATGQRVTLRCSPRSGDLSVYWYQQSLDQGLQFLIQYYNGEERAKGNILERFSAQQFPDLHSELNLSSLELGDSALYFCASSVSETNEKLFFGSGTQLSVL.

V usage is TRBV5-1 and J usage is TRBJ1-5; 8 bases map to TRBD1. Germline-derived CDR1 and CDR2 are SGHRS and YFSETQ. CDR3 length equals 16 residues. Trimming took 3 bases from V and 3 from J; bases not matched to a gene: 8. The CDR3 spells CASSYGTGEDNQPQHF. The CDR3 region has the DNA TGCGCCAGCAGCTACGGGACAGGTGAAGACAATCAGCCCCAGCATTTT.

This chain joins TRBV5-5 and TRBJ1-5; possibly TRBD1 for D (6 bases). V was cut by 4 bases and J by 7 bases, with 15 bases left in between. The CDR3 sequence is 14 residues long. Germline lookup yields CDR1 SGHKS and CDR2 YYEKEE (reference sequence). CDR3 DNA sequence: TGTGCCAGCAGCCCGCAGGGGTTTGGGCAGCCCCAGCATTTT. Translated: CASSPQGFGQPQHF.

This sequence joins TRBV18 and TRBJ1-2; possible D gene TRBD1, 6 bases. V lost 3 bases and J 3 bases, leaving 11 bases between the germline ends. Germline-derived CDR1 and CDR2 are KGHSH and LQKENI. The CDR3 covers 14 residues. CDR3 nucleotide sequence: TGTGCCAGCTCACCCCCAGGGGCGGACTATGGCTACACCTTC. Translation: CASSPPGADYGYTF.

This chain connects TRBV30 to TRBJ2-2, with D perhaps given as TRBD1 or TRBD2 (5 bases each). The V and J ends lost 2 bases and 3 bases respectively, with 13 bases between them. Germline CDR1 and CDR2: GTSNPN and SVGIG (reference sequence). The CDR3 loop spans 15 amino acids. The CDR3 nucleotides read TGTGCCTGGAGTAGGGGCCCTAGCTACACCGGGGAGCTGTTTTTT. Translated: CAWSRGPSYTGELFF.

This sequence joins TRBV11-3 and TRBJ1-1, with D maybe TRBD1 (5 bases). The CDR3 runs 14 residues. V was trimmed by 5 bases and J by 0 bases, leaving 10 bases between them. Germline lookup yields CDR1 SGHNT and CDR2 YENEEA. Here the CDR3 DNA reads TGTGCCAGCAGCACAGACAGACTGAACACTGAAGCTTTCTTT. Protein sequence: CASSTDRLNTEAFF.

CDR3 nucleotides: TGTGCCAGCACCCCCACCGGGAACACCTACGAGCAGTACTTC. Translation gives CASTPTGNTYEQYF. The genes are TRBV6-5 and TRBJ2-7; possible D gene TRBD2, 5 bases. The CDR3 has 14 amino acids. Trimming took off 7 bases at V and 2 bases at J, with 15 bases between the two ends. Germline CDR1 reads MNHEY; CDR2 reads SVGAGI.

V and J are TRBV6-5 and TRBJ2-3; TRBD1 agrees at 7 bases. The CDR3 contains 16 residues. The V gene end was trimmed by 4 bases and the J gene end by 7 bases; junction bases not matched to a gene: 14. Looked up from germline, CDR1 is MNHEY and CDR2 is SVGAGI. This CDR3 reads CASSSHPGTATNTQYF. Here the CDR3 DNA reads TGTGCCAGCAGTTCCCACCCCGGGACAGCGACAAATACGCAGTATTTT.

The gene calls are TRBV5-4 and TRBJ2-5; D gene ambiguous. Trimming pared 1 base from V and 7 bases from J, leaving 14 bases between. The CDR3 spans 14 residues. Germline V gene data show CDR1 as SGHNT and CDR2 as YYREEE (reference sequence). The CDR3 DNA reads as TGTGCCAGCAGCTTGTCAGAGAGAATTGGGACCCAGTACTTC. Translating gives CASSLSERIGTQYF.

In this sample, this clone turned up a few times. In DNA, the CDR3 is TGTGCCAGCAGCCCAAGGGGGATCAACGAGCAGTACTTC. It specifies CASSPRGINEQYF. This chain links TRBV12-3 or TRBV12-4 with TRBJ2-7, with D maybe TRBD1 (6 bases). There are 13 residues in the CDR3. The V gene lost 6 bases and the J gene lost 5 bases, with 14 bases spanning the gap.